Sequencing of this T cell receptor (beta chain) was carried out in a study of CD8+ T cells in alopecia areata. This clone was counted once. Its antigen remains unidentified. Study-wide findings and caveats: Affected lesional scalp, above all in alopecia totalis/universalis, was more clonal than normal scalp. Having just one nonresponder leaves the connection between baseline CD8+ expansion and response unresolved.

The germline CDR1 and CDR2 sequences are SGHRS and YFSETQ. The CDR3 has 13 amino acids. The V end lost 0 bases, the J end lost 1 base, and 4 bases lay between the germline ends. Stated treatment: oral pan-JAK inhibitor, 5-10 mg twice daily. Once RNA had been extracted, it was reverse transcribed into cDNA to act as the sequencing template. Generated by immunoSEQ multiplex PCR, the TCRdb table keeps only in-frame clones and is missing some. The table lists 270,000 or so clones, 58% of them singletons. Sequencing was performed on CD4+ T cells sorted from blood, taken at week 24, from a patient treated with tofacitinib. The clonotype was recovered from a human donor with alopecia areata. The rearrangement uses TRBV5-1 and TRBJ2-5; no clear D gene. The CDR3 bases are TGCGCCAGCAGCTTGGAGCTCCAAGAGACCCAGTACTTC. Translation gives CASSLELQETQYF.